This T cell receptor (beta chain) was captured by sequencing in a study of CD8+ T cells in alopecia areata. General study points: Mice gave a clearer picture of TCR sharing than patients did, possibly for HLA-related reasons. Lesional scalp, especially alopecia totalis/universalis, showed higher clonality than normal scalp.

Sequencing templates came from extracted RNA that was reverse transcribed into cDNA. This table comes from immunoSEQ multiplex PCR, and its TCRdb copy is limited to in-frame clones, with some not included. The data hold approximately 99,000 clones, with approximately 59% observed a single time. In regard to this clone: The antigen is undetermined.

What was sequenced was CD8+ T cells sorted from blood. The clonotype originates from a human donor in good health.

CDR3 DNA: TGTGCCAGCAGCTTGGGTCCTGAGCAGTTCTTC. Translation gives CASSLGPEQFF. This chain links TRBV13 with TRBJ2-1; D not certain. This CDR3 has 11 amino acids. Trimming stripped 3 bases from V and 9 bases from J, with 6 bases between. CDR1 PRHDT and CDR2 FYEKMQ come from the germline V gene (reference sequence).